A single sample gave rise to the 20 T cell receptor beta chains below, sequenced in a study of T cell responses to AZD1222 COVID-19 vaccine. Clones were sequenced by immunoSEQ multiplex PCR, and TCRdb holds only the in-frame ones, with some missing. The sample yields 140,000 or so clones, about 88% seen once. The source material was peripheral blood, sampled on day 0 of AZD1222 vaccination. The receptors originated from an adult in good health.

The V and J genes are TRBV5-6 and TRBJ2-1; the D gene is possibly TRBD1 (5 bases). The CDR3 has 14 amino acids. Trimming pared 2 bases from V and 2 bases from J, leaving 8 bases between. Germline lookup yields CDR1 SGHDT and CDR2 YYEEEE. The CDR3 protein is CASSLRRAYNEQFF. CDR3 coding DNA: TGTGCCAGCAGCTTACGCAGGGCCTACAATGAGCAGTTCTTC.

This chain uses TRBV6-5 with TRBJ1-6, with 8 bases fitting TRBD1. This CDR3 comprises 14 residues. Germline V lookup: CDR1 MNHEY, CDR2 SVGAGI. V lost 7 bases, J lost 9 bases, and 8 bases stayed unmatched. This CDR3 reads CASILDRVGSPLHF. DNA for the CDR3: TGTGCCAGCATTCTGGACAGGGTTGGTTCACCCCTCCACTTT.

This chain uses TRBV27 with TRBJ2-7, with 7 bases matching TRBD1. With V trimmed by 6 bases and J by 2 bases, 7 bases remained unmatched. The CDR3 totals 14 residues. Germline lookup yields CDR1 MNHEY and CDR2 SMNVEV (reference sequence). CDR3 in DNA: TGTGCCAGCAGCCCCCGGACAGGTACCTACGAGCAGTACTTC. Translated: CASSPRTGTYEQYF.

The V call is TRBV29-1, the J call TRBJ1-2; TRBD1 matches at 8 bases. Trimming removed 1 base from V and 7 bases from J; junction bases left unmatched: 2. Germline assignment: CDR1 SQVTM and CDR2 ANQGSEA. The CDR3 sequence is 12 residues long. DNA for the CDR3: TGCAGCGTTGAAGGACAGGGGTCTGGCTACACCTTC. As protein: CSVEGQGSGYTF. Full variable domain (outside the CDR3, taken from reference TRBV29-1 and TRBJ1-2): SAVISQKPSRDICQRGTSLTIQCQVDSQVTMMFWYRQQPGQSLTLIATANQGSEATYESGFVIDKFPISRPNLTFSTLTVSNMSPEDSSIYLCSVEGQGSGYTFGSGTRLTVV.

The gene calls are TRBV15 and TRBJ1-2, with D tentatively TRBD1 (5 bases). Germline CDR1 reads LNHNV; CDR2 reads YYDKDF (reference sequence). The length of the CDR3 is 14 residues. Between the trimmed V and J ends, which lost 5 bases and 4 bases, there was a span of 14 bases. The CDR3 coding sequence is TGTGCCACCAGCCACCCTGGGGCAGCCTATGGCTACACCTTC. Amino acid sequence: CATSHPGAAYGYTF.

This clone was picked up one time. J is TRBJ1-5 and V is TRBV7-2; D gene uncertain. Trimming cost V 1 base and J 0 bases, with 4 bases left between them. The CDR3 is 14 residues long. Germline assignment: CDR1 SGHTA and CDR2 FQGNSA. The DNA of the CDR3 is TGTGCCAGCAGCTTAGGCGCTAGCAATCAGCCCCAGCATTTT. Protein sequence: CASSLGASNQPQHF.

DNA for the CDR3: TGTGCCAGCAGCCAAGAGGTCAGGGTCCCCGGGAATGAGCAGTTCTTC. Translating gives CASSQEVRVPGNEQFF. The chain joins TRBV3-1 (or the pseudogene TRBV3-2) to TRBJ2-1, with D possibly matching TRBD1 (5 bases). Per germline, CDR1 LGHDT and CDR2 YNNKEL (reference sequence). The CDR3 extends over 16 amino acids. Between the trimmed V and J ends, which lost 0 bases and 7 bases, there was a span of 16 bases.

This clone was seen only a few times. The chain is built from TRBV11-2 and TRBJ1-4; 7 bases are shared with TRBD1. The CDR3 is made up of 16 amino acids. Trimming removed 0 bases from V and 7 bases from J; junction bases left unmatched: 8. The germline V gene encodes CDR1 SGHAT and CDR2 FQNNGV. The CDR3, as DNA: TGTGCCAGCAGCTTAGATAGGGGGCGCGTAGGTGAAAAACTGTTTTTT. This gives the protein CASSLDRGRVGEKLFF.

The V gene is TRBV5-8, the J gene TRBJ2-7, with a possible D match to TRBD2 (5 bases). Trimming left V 5 bases short and J 0 bases short, with 15 bases between. Germline CDR1 is SGHTS and CDR2 is YDEGEE. The CDR3 consists of 15 residues. The CDR3 sequence is CASRREGLLSYEQYF. In nucleotides, the CDR3 is TGTGCCAGCAGACGTGAGGGTCTACTCTCCTACGAGCAGTACTTC.

This sequence joins TRBV12-5 and TRBJ2-5; D gene uncertain. Germline V lookup: CDR1 LGHNT, CDR2 FRNRAP. V lost 6 bases and J lost 5, with 10 bases in between. The CDR3 is made up of 12 amino acids. CDR3 coding DNA: TGTGCTAGTGGGGGATTCCGGGAGACCCAGTACTTC. Encoded protein: CASGGFRETQYF.

The rearrangement joins TRBV3-1 (or the pseudogene TRBV3-2) to TRBJ1-3, with unresolved D. CDR1 is LGHDT, CDR2 YNNKEL, per germline (reference sequence). Trimming stripped 4 bases from V and 0 bases from J, with 7 bases between. This CDR3 contains 14 residues. CDR3 nucleotides: TGTGCCAGCAGCCCTTGGAGCTCTGGAAACACCATATATTTT. Protein: CASSPWSSGNTIYF.

The table lists this clone with a count of one. The CDR3 sequence: CASSVGEGRPYNSPLHF. In nucleotides, the CDR3 is TGTGCCAGCAGCGTGGGCGAGGGCCGTCCCTATAATTCACCCCTCCACTTT. The chain has TRBV7-9 and TRBJ1-6; D ambiguous. This CDR3 has 17 amino acids. Germline CDR1 is SEHNR and CDR2 is FQNEAQ (reference sequence). V gave up 5 bases and J gave up 2 bases, with 16 bases separating them.

The chain combines TRBV15 with TRBJ2-5, with a weak D call TRBD2 (6 bases). Germline V lookup: CDR1 LNHNV, CDR2 YYDKDF (reference sequence). The CDR3 has 14 residues. V dropped 0 bases and J dropped 4 bases, with 9 bases sitting between them. The CDR3 DNA sequence: TGTGCCACCAGCAGAGAGGGGGGACTAGAGACCCAGTACTTC. Residues: CATSREGGLETQYF.

The chain combines TRBV6-4 with TRBJ1-2; D ambiguous. Per germline, CDR1 MRHNA and CDR2 SNTAGT. The V end was cut by 1 base, the J end by 4 bases, with 10 bases between. There are 14 residues in the CDR3. The CDR3 is CASSDWQASYGYTF. CDR3 sequence (DNA): TGTGCCAGCAGTGACTGGCAGGCATCCTATGGCTACACCTTC.

The genes are TRBV28 and TRBJ1-6; D uncertain. The germline V and J ends were trimmed by 3 bases and 9 bases, with 6 bases remaining between them. The CDR3 contains 12 residues. CDR1 and CDR2 from the germline V gene are MDHEN and SYDVKM. Written as DNA, the CDR3 is TGTGCCAGCAGTTTCACGGTTTCACCCCTCCACTTT. Translated, it gives CASSFTVSPLHF. The whole variable domain, filled in from reference TRBV28 and TRBJ1-6, reads DVKVTQSSRYLVKRTGEKVFLECVQDMDHENMFWYRQDPGLGLRLIYFSYDVKMKEKGDIPEGYSVSREKKERFSLILESASTNQTSMYLCASSFTVSPLHFGNGTRLTVT.

This chain links TRBV6-2 or TRBV6-3 with TRBJ1-6; D remains unclear. The V end was cut by 5 bases, the J end by 0 bases, with 11 bases between. The CDR3 extends over 16 amino acids. CDR1 and CDR2 (germline): MNHEY, SVGEGT. The CDR3 spells CASSTAGSSYNSPLHF. CDR3 in DNA: TGTGCCAGCAGTACCGCAGGATCCTCCTATAATTCACCCCTCCACTTT.

The rearrangement links TRBV20-1 to TRBJ2-7; 12 nucleotides align to TRBD2. V lost 3 bases and J lost 5; bases outside the gene matches: 8. The CDR3 runs to 15 residues. CDR1 is DFQATT and CDR2 is SNEGSKA in the germline V gene (reference sequence). The CDR3 spells CSASRLAGGLHEQYF. In DNA, the CDR3 is TGCAGTGCTAGTCGCCTAGCGGGAGGGCTCCACGAGCAGTACTTC.

A word on this clone: Other DNA sequences in the sample encode the same CDR3. The V gene is TRBV18, the J gene TRBJ1-3; a weak D match, TRBD1 (6 bases). Germline V gene data show CDR1 as KGHSH and CDR2 as LQKENI. The CDR3 consists of 14 residues. Trimming left V 3 bases short and J 4 bases short, with 10 bases between. CDR3 nucleotide sequence: TGTGCCAGCTCACCGCAGGGGAGCGGAAACACCATATATTTT. This sequence encodes CASSPQGSGNTIYF.

V is TRBV30 and J is TRBJ1-2; 7 bases agree with TRBD1. CDR3 length equals 14 residues. V shed 4 bases, J shed 2 bases, and the junction held 7 bases outside the gene matches. Looked up from germline, CDR1 is GTSNPN and CDR2 is SVGIG (reference sequence). The CDR3 DNA reads TGTGCCTGGACGGGACAGAGGGGGAACTATGGCTACACCTTC. It specifies CAWTGQRGNYGYTF.

The CDR3: CASSLGDRGRFYEQYF. CDR3 nucleotide sequence: TGCGCCAGCAGCTTGGGGGACAGGGGGCGTTTCTACGAGCAGTACTTC. V is TRBV5-1 and J is TRBJ2-7, with 12 bases lining up with TRBD1. The length of the CDR3 is 16 residues. The V gene end was trimmed by 0 bases and the J gene end by 3 bases; junction bases not matched to a gene: 4. Germline V gene sequence: CDR1 SGHRS, CDR2 YFSETQ. The complete variable domain, with remaining parts taken from reference TRBV5-1 and TRBJ2-7, reads KAGVTQTPRYLIKTRGQQVTLSCSPISGHRSVSWYQQTPGQGLQFLFEYFSETQRNKGNFPGRFSGRQFSNSRSEMNVSTLELGDSALYLCASSLGDRGRFYEQYFGPGTRLTVT.